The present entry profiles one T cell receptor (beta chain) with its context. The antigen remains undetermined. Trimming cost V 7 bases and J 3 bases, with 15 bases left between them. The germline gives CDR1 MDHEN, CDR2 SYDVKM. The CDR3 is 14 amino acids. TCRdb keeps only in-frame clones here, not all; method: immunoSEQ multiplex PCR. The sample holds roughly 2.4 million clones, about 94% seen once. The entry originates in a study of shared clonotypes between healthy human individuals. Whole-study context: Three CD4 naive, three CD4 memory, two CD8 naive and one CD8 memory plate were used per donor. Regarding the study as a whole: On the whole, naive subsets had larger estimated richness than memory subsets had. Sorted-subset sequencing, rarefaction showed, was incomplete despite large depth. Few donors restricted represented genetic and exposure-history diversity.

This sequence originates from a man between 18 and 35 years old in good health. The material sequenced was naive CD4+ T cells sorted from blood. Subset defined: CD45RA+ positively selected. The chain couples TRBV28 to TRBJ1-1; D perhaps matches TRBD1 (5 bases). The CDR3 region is CASNLGTGYTEAFF. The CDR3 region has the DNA TGTGCCAGCAATTTGGGTACAGGATACACTGAAGCTTTCTTT.